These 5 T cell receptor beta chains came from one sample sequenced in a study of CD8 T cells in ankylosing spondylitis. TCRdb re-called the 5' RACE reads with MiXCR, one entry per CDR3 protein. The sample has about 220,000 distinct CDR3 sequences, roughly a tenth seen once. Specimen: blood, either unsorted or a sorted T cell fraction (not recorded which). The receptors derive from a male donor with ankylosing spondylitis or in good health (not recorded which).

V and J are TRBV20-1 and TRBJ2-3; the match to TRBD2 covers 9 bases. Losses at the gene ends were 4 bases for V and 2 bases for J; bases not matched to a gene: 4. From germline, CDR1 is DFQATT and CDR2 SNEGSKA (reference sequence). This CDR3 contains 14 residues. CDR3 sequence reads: CSAISGGNTDTQYF. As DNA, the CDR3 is TGCAGTGCTATTAGCGGGGGTAACACAGATACGCAGTATTTT.

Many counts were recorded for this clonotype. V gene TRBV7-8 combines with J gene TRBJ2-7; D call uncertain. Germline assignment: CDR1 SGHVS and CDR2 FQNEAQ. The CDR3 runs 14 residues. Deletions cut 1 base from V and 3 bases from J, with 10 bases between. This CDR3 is CASSLEAAHYEQYF. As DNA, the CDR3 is TGTGCCAGCAGCTTAGAGGCGGCACACTACGAGCAGTACTTC. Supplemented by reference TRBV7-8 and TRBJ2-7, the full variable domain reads GAGVSQSPRYKVAKRGQDVALRCDPISGHVSLFWYQQALGQGPEFLTYFQNEAQLDKSGLPSDRFFAERPEGSVSTLKIQRTQQEDSAVYLCASSLEAAHYEQYFGPGTRLTVT.

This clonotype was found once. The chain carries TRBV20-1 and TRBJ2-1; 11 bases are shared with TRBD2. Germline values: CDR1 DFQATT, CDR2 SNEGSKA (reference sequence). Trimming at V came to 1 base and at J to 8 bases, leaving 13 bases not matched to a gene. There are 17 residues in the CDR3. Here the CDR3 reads CSARVSTGLAGGDEQFF. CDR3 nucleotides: TGCAGTGCTAGAGTTTCCACCGGGCTAGCGGGGGGAGATGAGCAGTTCTTC.

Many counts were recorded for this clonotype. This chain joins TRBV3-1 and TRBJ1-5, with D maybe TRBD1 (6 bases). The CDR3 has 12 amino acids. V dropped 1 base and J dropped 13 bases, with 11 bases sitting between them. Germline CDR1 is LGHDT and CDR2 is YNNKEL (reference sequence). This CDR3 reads CASSQGQGLQHF. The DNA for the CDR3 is TGTGCCAGCAGCCAAGGGCAGGGGTTGCAGCATTTT.

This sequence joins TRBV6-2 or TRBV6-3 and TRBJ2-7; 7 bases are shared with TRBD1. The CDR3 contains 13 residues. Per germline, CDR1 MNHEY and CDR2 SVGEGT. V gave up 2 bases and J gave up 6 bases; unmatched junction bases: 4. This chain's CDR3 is CASSYGPGGEQYF. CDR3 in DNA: TGTGCCAGCAGTTACGGGCCAGGGGGCGAGCAGTACTTC.